These 10 T cell receptor beta chains came from one sample sequenced in a study of cytomegalovirus exposure and HLA in healthy donors. The primer mix had 60 Vbeta and 13 Jbeta primers. Profiling relied on immunoSEQ multiplex PCR, and the TCRdb table lists in-frame clones only, not all of them. The data hold around 50,000 clones, with roughly 60% observed a single time. Sequenced sample: PBMCs. Every receptor here comes from a human donor in good health.

The chain recombines TRBV6-1 with TRBJ2-5; 9 nucleotides align to TRBD1. The J call may be in error: the DNA end matches TRBJ2-7 better. The CDR3 runs 16 residues. The germline V gene encodes CDR1 MNHNS and CDR2 SASEGT. The CDR3 nucleotides are TGTGCCAGCAGTGAGGGACAGGGCCTAAACTCCTACGAGCAGTACTTC. This sequence encodes CASSEGQGLNSYEQYF.

This clone was found a few times. The rearrangement joins TRBV7-9 to TRBJ1-2; no definite D call. This CDR3 has 15 amino acids. Trimming took off 5 bases at V and 2 bases at J, with 15 bases between the two ends. From germline, CDR1 is SEHNR and CDR2 FQNEAQ (reference sequence). CDR3 residues: CASSPGEGGNYGYTF. CDR3 in DNA: TGTGCCAGCAGCCCCGGGGAGGGAGGCAACTATGGCTACACCTTC.

The chain joins TRBV15 to TRBJ1-2, with 12 bases that match TRBD1. The V gene end was trimmed by 0 bases and the J gene end by 6 bases; junction bases not matched to a gene: 11. The CDR3 is made up of 18 amino acids. In germline, CDR1 is LNHNV, CDR2 YYDKDF (reference sequence). CDR3 in DNA: TGTGCCACCAGCAGAGATGGGGGACAGGGGGCGAAGGACAATGGCTACACCTTC. Protein sequence: CATSRDGGQGAKDNGYTF.

This rearrangement joins TRBV4-1 to TRBJ2-7; D gene ambiguous. This CDR3 region has 13 residues. The germline V gene has CDR1 MGHRA and CDR2 YSYEKL. V lost 0 bases and J lost 4, with 7 bases in between. Here the CDR3 reads CASSQDQSYEQYF. In nucleotides, the CDR3 is TGCGCCAGCAGCCAAGATCAGTCTTACGAGCAGTACTTC.

J is TRBJ2-5 and V is TRBV19; possible D gene TRBD2, 5 bases. CDR1 LNHDA and CDR2 SQIVND come from the germline V gene (reference sequence). This CDR3 has 13 residues. V dropped 7 bases and J dropped 2 bases, with 11 bases sitting between them. The CDR3 loop reads CASTGSGQETQYF. The CDR3 DNA is TGTGCCAGTACCGGAAGCGGTCAAGAGACCCAGTACTTC.

The CDR3 nucleotides read TGTGCCAGCAGTCGGACAGGGGCTGACTCTGGAAACACCATATATTTT. Amino acids: CASSRTGADSGNTIYF. The rearrangement uses TRBV13 and TRBJ1-3, with TRBD1 matching 9 bases. The CDR3 has 16 residues. The V and J ends lost 6 bases and 0 bases, in that order; junction bases with no gene match: 6. Germline V gene sequence: CDR1 PRHDT, CDR2 FYEKMQ (reference sequence).

This clone was detected only once. This rearrangement joins TRBV18 to TRBJ1-2; D gene unclear. Trimming pared 0 bases from V and 5 bases from J, leaving 7 bases between. There are 13 residues in the CDR3. CDR1 and CDR2 (germline): KGHSH, LQKENI. Here the CDR3 reads CASSPPIGYGYTF. CDR3 in DNA: TGTGCCAGCTCACCACCGATCGGGTATGGCTACACCTTC.

The chain links TRBV29-1 to TRBJ1-1; maybe TRBD1 (5 bases). Germline V gene sequence: CDR1 SQVTM, CDR2 ANQGSEA. The CDR3 spans 11 residues. This chain's CDR3 is CSAYNTGEAFF. The DNA of the CDR3 is TGCAGTGCTTATAACACAGGTGAAGCTTTCTTT.

The chain has TRBV6-1 and TRBJ1-5, with D possibly being TRBD1 (5 bases). Germline CDR1 is MNHNS and CDR2 is SASEGT. V lost 5 bases and J 11 bases, leaving 16 bases between the germline ends. This CDR3 contains 13 residues. The CDR3 DNA reads TGTGCCAGCAGTCCGTATGGGGCACGGTCCCAGCATTTT. It specifies CASSPYGARSQHF.

The chain uses TRBV4-1 and TRBJ1-2, with D perhaps matching TRBD1 (5 bases). CDR3 length equals 15 residues. Germline V gene data show CDR1 as MGHRA and CDR2 as YSYEKL. V was clipped by 1 base and J by 4 bases, with 13 bases between them. The CDR3 coding sequence is TGCGCCAGCAGCCAAGGAAGGGGTACTGGCTATGGCTACACCTTC. Encoded protein: CASSQGRGTGYGYTF.